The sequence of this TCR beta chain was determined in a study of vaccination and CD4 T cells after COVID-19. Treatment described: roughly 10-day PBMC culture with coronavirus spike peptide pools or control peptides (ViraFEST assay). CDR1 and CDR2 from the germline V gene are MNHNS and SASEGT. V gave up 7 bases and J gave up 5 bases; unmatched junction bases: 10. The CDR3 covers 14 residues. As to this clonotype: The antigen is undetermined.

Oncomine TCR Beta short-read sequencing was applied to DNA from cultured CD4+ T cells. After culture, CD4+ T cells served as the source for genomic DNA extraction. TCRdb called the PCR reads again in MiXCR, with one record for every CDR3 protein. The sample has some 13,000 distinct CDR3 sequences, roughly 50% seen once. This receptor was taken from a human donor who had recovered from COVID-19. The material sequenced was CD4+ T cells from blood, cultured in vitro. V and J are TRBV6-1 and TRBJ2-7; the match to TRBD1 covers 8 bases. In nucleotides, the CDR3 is TGTGCCAGCAAATTTGGACAGGGTAGCGACGAGCAGTACTTC. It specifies CASKFGQGSDEQYF.